One sample yielded the 12 T cell receptor beta chains listed below, sequenced in a study of cytomegalovirus exposure and HLA in healthy donors. PCR used 60 Vbeta primers and 13 Jbeta primers. Data came from immunoSEQ multiplex PCR; TCRdb stores just in-frame clones and leaves some out. Of 150,000 to 200,000 clones in the sample, roughly nine tenths were seen once. Sequencing was done on a sample of PBMCs. Receptors originate from a girl under three years old in good health and CMV-seronegative.

This clone occurred a few times. The chain has TRBV5-6 and TRBJ2-5; possibly TRBD2 for D (5 bases). The V gene lost 0 bases and the J gene lost 3 bases, with 15 bases spanning the gap. CDR3 length: 16 amino acids. Germline V gene data show CDR1 as SGHDT and CDR2 as YYEEEE. CDR3 nucleotides: TGTGCCAGCAGCTTGGGTTTGGGAATCGGGGAAGAGACCCAGTACTTC. Translated, it gives CASSLGLGIGEETQYF.

The CDR3, as DNA: TGCGCCAGCAGCCCGACTAGCGGGATCCACAATGAGCAGTTCTTC. This translates into CASSPTSGIHNEQFF. The genes are TRBV5-1 and TRBJ2-1; 11 nucleotides match TRBD2. Trimming at V came to 4 bases and at J to 5 bases, leaving 5 bases not matched to a gene. The CDR3 totals 15 residues. Germline values: CDR1 SGHRS, CDR2 YFSETQ.

This sequence joins TRBV6-5 and TRBJ2-7; a possible D gene is TRBD2 (5 bases). The CDR3 totals 14 residues. V was trimmed by 7 bases and J by 8 bases, leaving 21 bases between them. Germline CDR1 MNHEY, CDR2 SVGAGI. The CDR3, as DNA: TGTGCCAGCAACCCGGGGATCTTTCCTACGAAGCAGTACTTC. Amino acid sequence: CASNPGIFPTKQYF.

The chain has TRBV30 and TRBJ1-2; D possibly corresponds to TRBD1 (5 bases). Trimming took off 4 bases at V and 6 bases at J, with 12 bases between the two ends. Germline CDR1 reads GTSNPN; CDR2 reads SVGIG (reference sequence). The CDR3 has 12 amino acids. Here the CDR3 reads CAWTSGKHGYTF. The CDR3 DNA follows: TGTGCCTGGACGTCAGGGAAACATGGCTACACCTTC.

The rearrangement links TRBV9 to TRBJ1-1; D is ambiguous. CDR1 is SGDLS and CDR2 is YYNGEE in the germline V gene. The CDR3 runs to 14 residues. With 2 bases removed from V and 1 base from J, the gap between germline ends came to 9 bases. CDR3 in amino acids: CASSVQAQNTEAFF. In DNA form, the CDR3 reads TGTGCCAGCAGCGTTCAAGCTCAGAACACTGAAGCTTTCTTT.

This chain links TRBV5-1 with TRBJ2-5; D not certain. The assigned J gene may be wrong: the sequence end matches TRBJ2-7 better. The germline V gene encodes CDR1 SGHRS and CDR2 YFSETQ. The CDR3 runs 18 residues. The CDR3 region is CASSFVSAKEDSSYEQYF. The DNA of the CDR3 is TGCGCCAGCAGCTTTGTATCTGCGAAGGAAGATAGCTCCTACGAGCAGTACTTC.

The rearrangement joins TRBV7-6 to TRBJ2-7, with D maybe TRBD2 (5 bases). The germline V gene has CDR1 SGHVS and CDR2 FNYEAQ. This CDR3 region has 14 residues. Trimming took 4 bases from V and 3 from J, leaving 13 bases between them. CDR3 in DNA: TGTGCCAGCAGCTCCCCGGACTCAGACTACGAGCAGTACTTC. It is translated as CASSSPDSDYEQYF.

V gene TRBV19 combines with J gene TRBJ2-1; 10 nucleotides align to TRBD2. V was clipped by 7 bases and J by 3 bases; unmatched bases: 3. CDR1 LNHDA and CDR2 SQIVND come from the germline V gene (reference sequence). The CDR3 is made up of 14 amino acids. The CDR3 sequence is CASKGLADYNEQFF. The CDR3 nucleotides read TGTGCCAGTAAAGGACTAGCGGACTACAATGAGCAGTTCTTC.

V gene TRBV12-5 combines with J gene TRBJ1-1, with D perhaps matching TRBD1 (5 bases). Germline lookup yields CDR1 LGHNT and CDR2 FRNRAP. The CDR3 totals 15 residues. V was cut by 5 bases and J by 1 base, with 14 bases left in between. CDR3 nucleotides: TGTGCTAGTGGTCTGGGGGGGGATCGGAACACTGAAGCTTTCTTT. Amino acids: CASGLGGDRNTEAFF.

The chain combines TRBV4-3 with TRBJ1-5, with D unclear. The CDR3 has 14 residues. Trimming removed 0 bases at V and 1 base at J, with 4 bases between. Per germline, CDR1 LGHNA and CDR2 YSLEER. The CDR3 spells CASSQDPSNQPQHF. The CDR3 DNA is TGCGCCAGCAGCCAAGACCCAAGCAATCAGCCCCAGCATTTT.

This sequence joins TRBV11-2 and TRBJ2-1; unclear D gene. V shed 8 bases and J shed 0 bases, with 17 bases lying between them. The germline CDR1 and CDR2 sequences are SGHAT and FQNNGV. The CDR3 contains 16 residues. The CDR3 loop reads CASGPTFVGSYNEQFF. The CDR3 DNA reads TGTGCCAGCGGGCCTACTTTCGTCGGCTCCTACAATGAGCAGTTCTTC.

The rearrangement uses TRBV5-4 and TRBJ2-1; 12 bases match TRBD1. Germline V gene lookup returns CDR1 SGHNT and CDR2 YYREEE (reference sequence). The CDR3 extends over 14 amino acids. J was trimmed by 10 bases and V by 2 bases; bases with no gene match: 4. DNA of the CDR3: TGTGCCAGCAGCTTTGGGGACAGGGGGCCAGAGCAGTTCTTC. Encoded protein: CASSFGDRGPEQFF. Together with reference TRBV5-4 and TRBJ2-1, the CDR3 gives the full variable domain: ETGVTQSPTHLIKTRGQQVTLRCSSQSGHNTVSWYQQALGQGPQFIFQYYREEENGRGNFPPRFSGLQFPNYSSELNVNALELDDSALYLCASSFGDRGPEQFFGPGTRLTVL.